These 4 T cell receptor beta chains came from one sample sequenced in a study of blood T cell repertoires in COVID-19. Generated by immunoSEQ multiplex PCR, the TCRdb table keeps only in-frame clones and is missing some. Of over 200,000 clones in the sample, 85% to 90% were seen once. The sample comprised peripheral blood. The receptors shown here come from a man older than 75 with acute or convalescent COVID-19.

This chain joins TRBV27 and TRBJ2-1; 7 nucleotides match TRBD1. Germline CDR1 is MNHEY and CDR2 is SMNVEV (reference sequence). The V gene end was trimmed by 5 bases and the J gene end by 15 bases; junction bases not matched to a gene: 13. The CDR3 has 13 amino acids. In DNA form, the CDR3 reads TGTGCCAGCAGTCCACAGGGGTCCACCGTGGGGTTCTTC. As protein: CASSPQGSTVGFF.

The chain couples TRBV9 to TRBJ2-3; a possible D gene is TRBD1 (5 bases). This CDR3 is 14 amino acids long. The V gene's germline CDR1 is SGDLS and CDR2 YYNGEE. Trimming removed 3 bases from V and 2 bases from J, with 10 bases in between. The CDR3 nucleotides read TGTGCCAGCAGCGACAGGTCCTACACAGATACGCAGTATTTT. Its protein product is CASSDRSYTDTQYF.

The sample holds one count of this clone. The chain couples TRBV7-2 to TRBJ1-2, with D perhaps TRBD1 (6 bases). The CDR3 loop spans 17 amino acids. Germline lookup yields CDR1 SGHTA and CDR2 FQGNSA. V gave up 1 base and J gave up 6 bases, with 21 bases separating them. CDR3 bases: TGTGCCAGCAGCTTAGGAGGAATAGGGGGTGACCTCCATGGCTACACCTTC. Encoded protein: CASSLGGIGGDLHGYTF.

This clone was observed a single time. This sample also contains other DNA sequences that code for the same CDR3. The chain carries TRBV29-1 and TRBJ2-1; 11 positions match TRBD2. CDR3 size: 14 residues. CDR1 and CDR2 from the germline V gene are SQVTM and ANQGSEA. V gave up 3 bases and J gave up 6 bases; unmatched junction bases: 4. In DNA, the CDR3 is TGCAGCGTTGAGACTAGCGGGATTCTCAATGAGCAGTTCTTC. It encodes CSVETSGILNEQFF.